The TCR beta chain under discussion was sequenced for a study of control samples from healthy donors and cancer patients. The repertoire was sequenced with immunoSEQ multiplex PCR; TCRdb's copy has only in-frame clones and lacks some. Of roughly 160,000 clones listed, roughly 94% are singletons. Only one count was recorded for this clone. Material for sequencing was PBMCs. This TCR came from a man aged 60 to 75 with colorectal cancer.

In nucleotides, the CDR3 is TGTGCCAGTAGTAGGAGCGCTGAAGCTTTCTTT. Translation gives CASSRSAEAFF. This chain uses TRBV19 with TRBJ1-1; D uncertain. Trimming cost V 4 bases and J 6 bases, with 6 bases left between them. The length of the CDR3 is 11 residues. Germline assignment: CDR1 LNHDA and CDR2 SQIVND (reference sequence). The full variable domain, rest sourced from reference TRBV19 and TRBJ1-1, is DGGITQSPKYLFRKEGQNVTLSCEQNLNHDAMYWYRQDPGQGLRLIYYSQIVNDFQKGDIAEGYSVSREKKESFPLTVTSAQKNPTAFYLCASSRSAEAFFGQGTRLTVV.